Presented here are 28 T cell receptor beta chains from one specimen sequenced in a study of T cell responses to AZD1222 COVID-19 vaccine. Libraries were prepared by immunoSEQ multiplex PCR; TCRdb keeps only in-frame clonotypes and omits some of them. The sample has 120,000 to 150,000 clones, approximately 90% seen once. Sequenced material: peripheral blood, taken on day 0 of MenACWY control vaccination. These receptors all come from an adult in good health.

The rearrangement uses TRBV19 and TRBJ1-4; D remains ambiguous. The CDR3 sequence is 15 residues long. V was clipped by 1 base and J by 0 bases, with 6 bases between them. Per germline, CDR1 LNHDA and CDR2 SQIVND (reference sequence). For the CDR3, the DNA is TGTGCCAGTAGTATAGGGGTTACAACTAATGAAAAACTGTTTTTT. Protein product: CASSIGVTTNEKLFF.

The chain employs TRBV24-1 and TRBJ2-3; 9 nucleotides agree with TRBD2. CDR3 length: 16 amino acids. Germline values: CDR1 KGHDR, CDR2 SFDVKD. V was clipped by 4 bases and J by 0 bases; unmatched bases: 4. CDR3 in amino acids: CATSDRLAESTDTQYF. Written as DNA, the CDR3 is TGTGCCACCAGTGACCGACTAGCGGAGAGCACAGATACGCAGTATTTT.

The chain carries TRBV5-1 and TRBJ1-6, with D hard to call. V lost 6 bases and J 9 bases, leaving 10 bases between the germline ends. The CDR3 sequence is 12 residues long. CDR1 SGHRS and CDR2 YFSETQ come from the germline V gene. The CDR3 protein is CASKVVGSPLHF. CDR3 bases: TGCGCCAGCAAGGTGGTGGGTTCACCCCTCCACTTT.

V and J are TRBV5-1 and TRBJ2-3; 11 bases fit TRBD2. The length of the CDR3 is 17 residues. V trimming: 5 bases; J trimming: 0 bases; junction bases outside the gene matches: 8. Germline assignment: CDR1 SGHRS and CDR2 YFSETQ. CDR3 DNA: TGCGCCAGCAGGGTAGCGGGAGGGCCGGGGAGCACAGATACGCAGTATTTT. Its protein is CASRVAGGPGSTDTQYF. Full variable domain (rest looked up from reference TRBV5-1 and TRBJ2-3): KAGVTQTPRYLIKTRGQQVTLSCSPISGHRSVSWYQQTPGQGLQFLFEYFSETQRNKGNFPGRFSGRQFSNSRSEMNVSTLELGDSALYLCASRVAGGPGSTDTQYFGPGTRLTVL.

The chain is built from TRBV28 and TRBJ2-1; possibly TRBD1 or TRBD2 for D (5 bases each). The CDR3 consists of 14 residues. Germline values: CDR1 MDHEN, CDR2 SYDVKM. The V end was cut by 5 bases, the J end by 11 bases, with 19 bases between. The CDR3 DNA reads TGTGCCAGCAGTAGGGGAGATGTCTCTAATCAGCAGTTCTTC. This translates into CASSRGDVSNQQFF.

The chain uses TRBV6-5 and TRBJ1-1, with D possibly matching TRBD1 (6 bases). The germline V and J ends were trimmed by 10 bases and 5 bases, with 20 bases remaining between them. The germline gives CDR1 MNHEY, CDR2 SVGAGI. The CDR3 sequence is 14 residues long. CDR3 amino acids: CATSPRGLGTEAFF. CDR3 nucleotide sequence: TGTGCCACCTCTCCCCGGGGGCTTGGGACTGAAGCTTTCTTT.

The chain links TRBV5-1 to TRBJ1-5; a weak D match, TRBD1 (5 bases). Germline V lookup: CDR1 SGHRS, CDR2 YFSETQ. Between the trimmed V and J ends, which lost 2 bases and 7 bases, there was a span of 13 bases. The CDR3 contains 14 residues. CDR3 sequence (DNA): TGCGCCAGCAGCTTTTCAGGGATGGACCAGCCCCAGCATTTT. It translates to CASSFSGMDQPQHF.

The chain couples TRBV24-1 to TRBJ1-1; no clear D. Deletions cut 4 bases from V and 1 base from J, with 9 bases between. The germline V gene has CDR1 KGHDR and CDR2 SFDVKD. The length of the CDR3 is 14 residues. The CDR3 DNA reads as TGTGCCACCAGTGACGGTCGGTCGAACACTGAAGCTTTCTTT. Its translation is CATSDGRSNTEAFF.

This chain joins TRBV7-2 and TRBJ2-5, with 10 bases lining up with TRBD2. Per germline, CDR1 SGHTA and CDR2 FQGNSA. V lost 7 bases and J lost 4; bases outside the gene matches: 12. This CDR3 contains 16 residues. CDR3 amino acids: CASILRASGRGETQYF. DNA for the CDR3: TGTGCCAGCATTTTAAGAGCCAGCGGGAGGGGAGAGACCCAGTACTTC.

This chain uses TRBV21-1 with TRBJ2-7; TRBD1 is taken as the D call from the table, unchecked against the DNA. TRBV21-1 is marked as a pseudogene. The CDR3 is made up of 15 amino acids. The CDR3 protein is CASVAVPDRDHEQYF. The CDR3 DNA reads TGTGCCAGCGTCGCGGTGCCGGACAGGGACCACGAGCAGTACTTC.

The chain employs TRBV14 and TRBJ1-2; TRBD1 is a possible D gene (5 bases). The CDR3 totals 13 residues. V was pared by 6 bases and J by 3 bases, with 11 bases between. From germline, CDR1 is SGHDN and CDR2 FVKESK. This chain's CDR3 is CASSPDMDYGYTF. The CDR3 nucleotides are TGTGCCAGCAGTCCGGACATGGACTATGGCTACACCTTC. Full variable domain (remainder filled in from reference TRBV14 and TRBJ1-2): EAGVTQFPSHSVIEKGQTVTLRCDPISGHDNLYWYRRVMGKEIKFLLHFVKESKQDESGMPNNRFLAERTGGTYSTLKVQPAELEDSGVYFCASSPDMDYGYTFGSGTRLTVV.

This clone occurred once. This sequence joins TRBV19 and TRBJ1-2; D call uncertain. The V gene lost 5 bases and the J gene lost 7 bases, with 14 bases spanning the gap. The CDR3 is 13 amino acids. Germline CDR1 and CDR2: LNHDA and SQIVND (reference sequence). The CDR3 loop is CASSVQASSGYTF. The CDR3 nucleotides are TGTGCCAGTAGTGTGCAGGCCTCTAGTGGCTACACCTTC.

This chain uses TRBV20-1 with TRBJ2-1; perhaps TRBD1 as D (7 bases). Trimming pared 3 bases from V and 8 bases from J, leaving 20 bases between. The CDR3 contains 15 residues. The germline gives CDR1 DFQATT, CDR2 SNEGSKA (reference sequence). CDR3 region: CSASSRQGTGDEQFF. The CDR3 region has the DNA TGCAGTGCTAGTTCCCGACAGGGTACGGGGGATGAGCAGTTCTTC.

About this clone itself: Other nucleotide sequences from this sample produce the same CDR3. The genes are TRBV3-1 (or the pseudogene TRBV3-2) and TRBJ2-7, with 13 bases that match TRBD2. In germline, CDR1 is LGHDT, CDR2 YNNKEL (reference sequence). The CDR3 loop spans 16 amino acids. The V gene end was trimmed by 1 base and the J gene end by 4 bases; junction bases not matched to a gene: 4. CDR3 sequence (DNA): TGTGCCAGCAGCCAAGGGACTAGCGGGAGAGGTTACGAGCAGTACTTC. The encoded protein is CASSQGTSGRGYEQYF.

Note on this clone: This CDR3 is also generated by other DNA sequences in the sample. This rearrangement joins TRBV7-2 to TRBJ1-1; D is unclear. This CDR3 contains 13 residues. Germline values: CDR1 SGHTA, CDR2 FQGNSA. Between the trimmed V and J ends, which lost 7 bases and 5 bases, there was a span of 14 bases. The CDR3 sequence: CASTLRRGTEAFF. The CDR3 region has the DNA TGTGCCAGCACCCTAAGGAGAGGGACTGAAGCTTTCTTT. Drawing the rest from reference TRBV7-2 and TRBJ1-1, the complete variable domain is GAGVSQSPSNKVTEKGKDVELRCDPISGHTALYWYRQSLGQGLEFLIYFQGNSAPDKSGLPSDRFSAERTGGSVSTLTIQRTQQEDSAVYLCASTLRRGTEAFFGQGTRLTVV.

This clone was detected a few times. The chain links TRBV5-6 to TRBJ2-1; tentative D call: TRBD1 (6 bases). Trimming removed 2 bases from V and 8 bases from J, with 11 bases in between. Germline CDR1 is SGHDT and CDR2 is YYEEEE. The CDR3 is made up of 13 amino acids. The CDR3: CASSFGQNYEQFF. Here the CDR3 DNA reads TGTGCCAGCAGCTTTGGACAGAATTATGAGCAGTTCTTC.

This clone came up once. The V gene is TRBV9, the J gene TRBJ1-3; D gene unclear. The CDR3 has 16 amino acids. V was clipped by 0 bases and J by 0 bases, with 10 bases between them. Per the germline V gene, CDR1 is SGDLS and CDR2 is YYNGEE. The CDR3 nucleotides read TGTGCCAGCAGCGTAGCTGGTGACTCCTCTGGAAACACCATATATTTT. Its translation is CASSVAGDSSGNTIYF.

The rearrangement uses TRBV19 and TRBJ1-1; 8 nucleotides line up with TRBD1. In germline, CDR1 is LNHDA, CDR2 SQIVND (reference sequence). J lost 5 bases, V lost 6 bases, and 5 bases had no gene match. This CDR3 is 13 amino acids long. The CDR3: CASRGTGGTEAFF. Written as DNA, the CDR3 is TGTGCCAGTAGAGGAACAGGGGGGACTGAAGCTTTCTTT.

V is TRBV6-4 and J is TRBJ2-1, with 8 bases that match TRBD1. CDR1 and CDR2 from the germline V gene are MRHNA and SNTAGT. Trimming at V came to 2 bases and at J to 9 bases, leaving 18 bases not matched to a gene. This CDR3 spans 18 amino acids. CDR3 protein: CASSDTEVGRGLTGEQFF. The CDR3 DNA follows: TGTGCCAGCAGTGACACCGAAGTAGGCAGGGGGCTAACTGGTGAGCAGTTCTTC.

The chain links TRBV7-2 to TRBJ2-1; D is unresolved. Germline assignment: CDR1 SGHTA and CDR2 FQGNSA. Trimming left V 1 base short and J 3 bases short, with 7 bases between. This CDR3 has 14 amino acids. The CDR3 region has the DNA TGTGCCAGCAGCTTAGTTCTGGTCTACAATGAGCAGTTCTTC. It codes for CASSLVLVYNEQFF.

The V gene is TRBV4-2, the J gene TRBJ1-1, with 7 bases matching TRBD1. The V and J ends lost 1 base and 6 bases, in that order; junction bases with no gene match: 2. The CDR3 is 13 residues long. The germline V gene has CDR1 LGHNA and CDR2 YNFKEQ. This CDR3 reads CASSQGGTAEAFF. The DNA of the CDR3 is TGTGCCAGCAGCCAAGGAGGGACAGCTGAAGCTTTCTTT.

This sequence joins TRBV19 and TRBJ1-1; maybe TRBD1 (5 bases). This CDR3 is 13 amino acids long. V was shortened by 9 bases and J by 5 bases, with 16 bases between the two germline ends. CDR1 and CDR2 (germline): LNHDA, SQIVND (reference sequence). The CDR3 reads CASLHWGRTEAFF. The CDR3 nucleotides are TGTGCCAGCCTCCACTGGGGCCGTACTGAAGCTTTCTTT.

V is TRBV4-3 and J is TRBJ1-2; 8 bases align to TRBD1. This CDR3 is 17 amino acids long. Trimming removed 1 base from V and 4 bases from J; junction bases left unmatched: 11. Germline V lookup: CDR1 LGHNA, CDR2 YSLEER. DNA of the CDR3: TGCGCCAGCAGCCAAGGACGACAGGGGCGAACGTTCTATGGCTACACCTTC. This gives the protein CASSQGRQGRTFYGYTF.

V and J are TRBV6-1 and TRBJ1-2; 10 bases match TRBD1. Losses at the gene ends were 2 bases for V and 5 bases for J; bases not matched to a gene: 5. The CDR3 is made up of 15 amino acids. Germline V lookup: CDR1 MNHNS, CDR2 SASEGT. This CDR3 is CASSELRDRGYGYTF. In nucleotides, the CDR3 is TGTGCCAGCAGTGAATTAAGGGACAGGGGTTATGGCTACACCTTC.

The chain uses TRBV18 and TRBJ2-7; 9 bases match TRBD1. The CDR3 covers 16 residues. Looked up from germline, CDR1 is KGHSH and CDR2 is LQKENI. The V segment lost 2 bases and the J segment 3 bases; nucleotides outside the gene matches: 8. CDR3 loop: CASSPGTGTRGYEQYF. The CDR3 DNA reads as TGTGCCAGCTCACCAGGGACAGGGACTCGAGGCTACGAGCAGTACTTC. Full variable domain (remainder filled in from reference TRBV18 and TRBJ2-7): NAGVMQNPRHLVRRRGQEARLRCSPMKGHSHVYWYRQLPEEGLKFMVYLQKENIIDESGMPKERFSAEFPKEGPSILRIQQVVRGDSAAYFCASSPGTGTRGYEQYFGPGTRLTVT.

Comment on this clone: Other DNA sequences from this sample encode an identical CDR3 as well. This sequence joins TRBV9 and TRBJ2-5, with TRBD2 matching over 7 bases. Germline V gene data show CDR1 as SGDLS and CDR2 as YYNGEE. After removal of 2 bases from V and 5 bases from J, the junction contained 0 bases not matched to a gene. The CDR3 totals 12 residues. The CDR3 nucleotides are TGTGCCAGCAGCGTCGGGGGGGAGACCCAGTACTTC. It specifies CASSVGGETQYF.

The chain uses TRBV28 and TRBJ2-3; 9 bases agree with TRBD2. Germline lookup yields CDR1 MDHEN and CDR2 SYDVKM. The CDR3 runs 15 residues. Germline trimming cut 6 bases from V and 7 bases from J; bases unmatched to any gene: 11. The chain's CDR3 is CASSLSILAGYTQYF. For the CDR3, the DNA is TGTGCCAGCAGCCTATCGATCCTAGCGGGGTATACGCAGTATTTT.

This chain joins TRBV12-3 or TRBV12-4 and TRBJ1-6; D is undetermined. Trimming left V 3 bases short and J 8 bases short, with 8 bases between. The CDR3 runs to 13 residues. CDR3 bases: TGTGCCAGCAGTTTTTTGGAGGATTCACCCCTCCACTTT. Residues: CASSFLEDSPLHF.